The 25 T cell receptor beta chains given below trace back to one sample, sequenced in a study of T cell responses to AZD1222 COVID-19 vaccine. Assay used: immunoSEQ multiplex PCR; TCRdb lists only in-frame clones, some missing. The sample includes tens of thousands of clones, roughly 88% of them seen just once. Sequenced material: peripheral blood, taken on day 0 of AZD1222 vaccination. Every receptor here comes from an adult in good health.

The chain links TRBV4-2 to TRBJ1-1, with D hard to call. Germline CDR1 reads LGHNA; CDR2 reads YNFKEQ. The V and J ends lost 4 bases and 2 bases respectively, with 14 bases between them. The CDR3 loop spans 15 amino acids. Written as DNA, the CDR3 is TGTGCCAGCAGCCCCTATTTGGCCCAAAACACTGAAGCTTTCTTT. This codes for CASSPYLAQNTEAFF.

This rearrangement joins TRBV6-2 or TRBV6-3 to TRBJ1-5, with TRBD1 matching over 7 bases. J lost 12 bases, V lost 0 bases, and 5 bases had no gene match. CDR1 and CDR2 (germline): MNHEY, SVGEGT. The CDR3 sequence is 13 residues long. CDR3: CASSYSPGGLQHF. CDR3 in DNA: TGTGCCAGCAGTTACTCTCCAGGGGGGCTCCAGCATTTT.

The chain combines TRBV5-4 with TRBJ2-5; TRBD2 matches at 10 bases. Germline values: CDR1 SGHNT, CDR2 YYREEE (reference sequence). The CDR3 runs 14 residues. The trim removed 9 bases at V and 7 bases at J, leaving 12 bases unmatched. The CDR3 is CATLFSGGAGTQYF. CDR3 nucleotide sequence: TGTGCCACCTTGTTCAGCGGGGGGGCCGGGACCCAGTACTTC. The whole variable domain, remainder taken from reference TRBV5-4 and TRBJ2-5, is ETGVTQSPTHLIKTRGQQVTLRCSSQSGHNTVSWYQQALGQGPQFIFQYYREEENGRGNFPPRFSGLQFPNYSSELNVNALELDDSALYLCATLFSGGAGTQYFGPGTRLLVL.

This sequence joins TRBV12-3 or TRBV12-4 and TRBJ1-2; possible D gene TRBD1, 6 bases. Deletions cut 3 bases from V and 6 bases from J, with 8 bases between. The CDR3 consists of 12 residues. The CDR3 protein is CASSFSGDGYTF. DNA for the CDR3: TGTGCCAGCAGTTTTTCAGGGGATGGCTACACCTTC.

This clone has a handful of counts. The V call is TRBV19, the J call TRBJ1-4, with D possibly TRBD1 on 5 matching bases. Per germline, CDR1 LNHDA and CDR2 SQIVND (reference sequence). CDR3 length: 13 residues. V was clipped by 7 bases and J by 5 bases, with 11 bases between them. The CDR3 nucleotides read TGTGCCAGTACAGGACAATTAAATGAAAAACTGTTTTTT. Protein: CASTGQLNEKLFF.

Within the sample, this clone is medium-sized. The chain links TRBV4-3 to TRBJ1-6; D remains unclear. V gave up 0 bases and J gave up 7 bases, with 28 bases separating them. The CDR3 contains 21 residues. Germline CDR1 is LGHNA and CDR2 is YSLEER. CDR3 amino acids: CASSQDLLVAESPLFNSPLHF. Here the CDR3 DNA reads TGCGCCAGCAGCCAAGATCTTTTAGTGGCCGAATCTCCCCTCTTCAATTCACCCCTCCACTTT.

The rearrangement links TRBV18 to TRBJ2-1, with D possibly TRBD2 on 7 matching bases. Germline CDR1 reads KGHSH; CDR2 reads LQKENI. The CDR3 sequence is 15 residues long. Trimming shortened V by 3 bases and J by 2 bases, and 11 bases separated the two germline ends. The CDR3: CASSPSGGTYNEQFF. In DNA, the CDR3 is TGTGCCAGCTCACCTTCGGGGGGCACCTACAATGAGCAGTTCTTC. Filled out from reference TRBV18 and TRBJ2-1, the complete variable domain reads NAGVMQNPRHLVRRRGQEARLRCSPMKGHSHVYWYRQLPEEGLKFMVYLQKENIIDESGMPKERFSAEFPKEGPSILRIQQVVRGDSAAYFCASSPSGGTYNEQFFGPGTRLTVL.

This clone was found a few times. V usage is TRBV6-2 or TRBV6-3 and J usage is TRBJ1-5; D ambiguous. V gave up 0 bases and J gave up 7 bases, with 13 bases separating them. There are 15 residues in the CDR3. CDR1 is MNHEY and CDR2 is SVGEGT in the germline V gene. The CDR3 region is CASSYSGGAGQPQHF. The CDR3 DNA reads as TGTGCCAGCAGTTACTCGGGAGGTGCGGGGCAGCCCCAGCATTTT.

The chain links TRBV4-3 to TRBJ2-1; D gene uncertain. From germline, CDR1 is LGHNA and CDR2 YSLEER. The CDR3 contains 13 residues. V dropped 1 base and J dropped 5 bases, with 6 bases sitting between them. This chain's CDR3 is CASSQVGHNEQFF. As DNA, the CDR3 is TGCGCCAGCAGCCAAGTCGGGCACAATGAGCAGTTCTTC.

J is TRBJ1-2 and V is TRBV3-1 (or the pseudogene TRBV3-2); 7 bases fit TRBD1. Trimming cost V 2 bases and J 3 bases; bases outside gene matches: 6. There are 15 residues in the CDR3. CDR1 is LGHDT, CDR2 YNNKEL, per germline (reference sequence). CDR3 loop: CASSQTRTGYYGYTF. The CDR3 nucleotides are TGTGCCAGCAGCCAAACCCGGACAGGCTACTATGGCTACACCTTC.

This clone showed up just once. The rearrangement joins TRBV5-1 to TRBJ1-6; 8 bases agree with TRBD1. The CDR3 is made up of 15 amino acids. Germline loops: CDR1 SGHRS, CDR2 YFSETQ. The junction had 4 bases not matched to a gene; V was cut back by 0 bases and J by 8 bases. The CDR3 protein is CASSLGGTGYSPLHF. Here the CDR3 DNA reads TGCGCCAGCAGCTTGGGGGGGACAGGTTATTCACCCCTCCACTTT.

The chain joins TRBV6-5 to TRBJ2-3, with D perhaps matching TRBD2 (6 bases). The germline gives CDR1 MNHEY, CDR2 SVGAGI. Trimming left V 6 bases short and J 2 bases short, with 15 bases between. The CDR3 spans 15 residues. This CDR3 reads CASSPPGLHTDTQYF. For the CDR3, the DNA is TGTGCCAGCAGCCCGCCGGGACTCCACACAGATACGCAGTATTTT.

The rearrangement uses TRBV4-2 and TRBJ2-7; TRBD2 is a possible D gene (7 bases). CDR3 length: 14 residues. V shed 4 bases and J shed 5 bases, with 15 bases lying between them. Looked up from germline, CDR1 is LGHNA and CDR2 is YNFKEQ. CDR3 sequence: CASSRVGGQDEQYF. The CDR3 DNA reads TGTGCCAGCAGCCGAGTCGGGGGGCAGGACGAGCAGTACTTC.

The genes are TRBV7-2 and TRBJ2-1; the D is unclear. The germline CDR1 and CDR2 sequences are SGHTA and FQGNSA. The V end lost 1 base, the J end lost 8 bases, and 15 bases lay between the germline ends. The CDR3 has 15 amino acids. CDR3 loop: CASSLGVGYVYEQFF. CDR3 bases: TGTGCCAGCAGCTTAGGAGTGGGCTACGTCTATGAGCAGTTCTTC.

This clone came up once. The chain has TRBV6-6 and TRBJ2-1; D remains ambiguous. This CDR3 region has 12 residues. The germline CDR1 and CDR2 sequences are MNHNY and SVGAGI (reference sequence). Trimming removed 5 bases from V and 6 bases from J, with 8 bases in between. For the CDR3, the DNA is TGTGCCAGCAGTCAGTCATCCAATGAGCAGTTCTTC. Amino acids: CASSQSSNEQFF.

A single count supports this clone. The chain links TRBV30 to TRBJ2-7; D remains unclear. The V gene's germline CDR1 is GTSNPN and CDR2 SVGIG (reference sequence). V lost 2 bases to trimming and J lost 3 bases, with 8 bases between them. The CDR3 totals 12 residues. Written as DNA, the CDR3 is TGTGCCTGGAGTAGGCAGAGCTACGAGCAGTACTTC. This codes for CAWSRQSYEQYF.

The rearrangement joins TRBV7-2 to TRBJ1-5; no firm D call. Between the trimmed V and J ends, which lost 1 base and 6 bases, there was a span of 7 bases. The CDR3 sequence is 13 residues long. Germline V gives CDR1 SGHTA, CDR2 FQGNSA. The CDR3 reads CASSLEGIQPQHF. As DNA, the CDR3 is TGTGCCAGCAGCTTAGAGGGTATTCAGCCCCAGCATTTT.

The chain employs TRBV5-1 and TRBJ1-5; weak D call: TRBD1 (6 bases). V was pared by 0 bases and J by 2 bases, with 9 bases between. From germline, CDR1 is SGHRS and CDR2 YFSETQ. There are 15 residues in the CDR3. CDR3 sequence (DNA): TGCGCCAGCAGCTTGGAGGGGGATCGCAATCAGCCCCAGCATTTT. This translates into CASSLEGDRNQPQHF. Looking up the rest from reference TRBV5-1 and TRBJ1-5 gives the full variable domain: KAGVTQTPRYLIKTRGQQVTLSCSPISGHRSVSWYQQTPGQGLQFLFEYFSETQRNKGNFPGRFSGRQFSNSRSEMNVSTLELGDSALYLCASSLEGDRNQPQHFGDGTRLSIL.

V usage is TRBV13 and J usage is TRBJ2-2; D is ambiguous. V lost 3 bases, J lost 2 bases, and 7 bases lay in between. The CDR3 loop spans 14 amino acids. Per germline, CDR1 PRHDT and CDR2 FYEKMQ (reference sequence). For the CDR3, the DNA is TGTGCCAGCAGCTTCGACACTAACACCGGGGAGCTGTTTTTT. It is translated as CASSFDTNTGELFF.

A single count supports this clone. This chain connects TRBV5-1 to TRBJ2-2, with D perhaps TRBD2 (6 bases). The CDR3 sequence is 15 residues long. Germline V CDR1 and CDR2: SGHRS, YFSETQ. The V gene lost 3 bases and the J gene lost 4 bases, with 13 bases spanning the gap. Written as DNA, the CDR3 is TGCGCCAGCAGCTCGGAGGGGCTGGGCACCGGGGAGCTGTTTTTT. Encoded protein: CASSSEGLGTGELFF.

This rearrangement joins TRBV7-9 to TRBJ1-2; no clear D gene. The CDR3 extends over 13 amino acids. Trimming cost V 3 bases and J 3 bases, with 8 bases left between them. Germline CDR1 is SEHNR and CDR2 is FQNEAQ (reference sequence). The DNA of the CDR3 is TGTGCCAGCAGCTTGGTGGCATACTATGGCTACACCTTC. Amino acids: CASSLVAYYGYTF.

This clone came up a few times. The chain employs TRBV7-2 and TRBJ2-7; possible D gene TRBD1, 9 bases. The CDR3 runs to 18 residues. Germline lookup yields CDR1 SGHTA and CDR2 FQGNSA. V gave up 6 bases and J gave up 2 bases, with 26 bases separating them. The CDR3 DNA reads as TGTGCCAGCAGAAGAGGGCCGGGAGGGACAGGGACAGCCTACGAGCAGTACTTC. Protein sequence: CASRRGPGGTGTAYEQYF. The full variable domain, its missing parts supplied by reference TRBV7-2 and TRBJ2-7, is GAGVSQSPSNKVTEKGKDVELRCDPISGHTALYWYRQSLGQGLEFLIYFQGNSAPDKSGLPSDRFSAERTGGSVSTLTIQRTQQEDSAVYLCASRRGPGGTGTAYEQYFGPGTRLTVT.

The J gene is TRBJ1-1, the V gene TRBV5-4; D ambiguous. Trimming took 0 bases from V and 4 from J, leaving 13 bases between them. The CDR3 consists of 15 residues. Germline CDR1 is SGHNT and CDR2 is YYREEE (reference sequence). CDR3 protein: CASSLEATRGTEAFF. The DNA for the CDR3 is TGTGCCAGCAGCTTGGAGGCAACCCGGGGCACTGAAGCTTTCTTT.

The V call is TRBV6-5, the J call TRBJ1-2; D not certain. Germline V gene sequence: CDR1 MNHEY, CDR2 SVGAGI. This CDR3 has 12 residues. V lost 6 bases and J 6 bases, leaving 11 bases between the germline ends. This chain's CDR3 is CASSQGRDGYTF. The DNA for the CDR3 is TGTGCCAGCAGCCAAGGGCGGGATGGCTACACCTTC.

J is TRBJ2-3 and V is TRBV5-1; 9 bases match TRBD2. The CDR3 extends over 16 amino acids. Germline assignment: CDR1 SGHRS and CDR2 YFSETQ. V gave up 0 bases and J gave up 2 bases; unmatched junction bases: 4. The CDR3 sequence is CASSLAKRGDTDTQYF. In DNA, the CDR3 is TGCGCCAGCAGCTTGGCCAAGCGGGGGGACACAGATACGCAGTATTTT.